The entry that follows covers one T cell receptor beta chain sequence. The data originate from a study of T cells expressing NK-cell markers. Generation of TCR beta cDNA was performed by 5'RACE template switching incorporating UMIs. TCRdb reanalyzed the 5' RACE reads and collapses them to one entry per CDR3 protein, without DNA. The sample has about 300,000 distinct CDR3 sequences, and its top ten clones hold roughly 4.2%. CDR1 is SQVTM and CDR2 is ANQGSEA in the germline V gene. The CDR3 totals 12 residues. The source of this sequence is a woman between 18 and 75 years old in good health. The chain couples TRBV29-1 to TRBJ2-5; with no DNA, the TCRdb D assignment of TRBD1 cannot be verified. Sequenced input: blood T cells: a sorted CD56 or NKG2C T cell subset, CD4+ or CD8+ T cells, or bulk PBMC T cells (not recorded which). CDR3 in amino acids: CSVERGGETQYF.